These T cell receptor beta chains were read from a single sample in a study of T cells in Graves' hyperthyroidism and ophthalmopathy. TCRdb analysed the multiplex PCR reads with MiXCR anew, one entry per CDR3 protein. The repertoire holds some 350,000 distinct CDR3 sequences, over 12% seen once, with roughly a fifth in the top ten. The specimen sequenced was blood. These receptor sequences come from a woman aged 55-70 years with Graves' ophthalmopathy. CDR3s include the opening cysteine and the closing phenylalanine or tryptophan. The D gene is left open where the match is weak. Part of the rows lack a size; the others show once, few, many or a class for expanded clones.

TGTGCCAGCAGACTCATAACAGGGCCCGACTATGGCTACACCTTC CASRLITGPDYGYTF NA once TRBJ1-2 TRBV27
TGTGCCAGCAGCCAAAGGGGGTGGGGGAGTGAGCAGTTCTTC CASSQRGWGSEQFF NA NA TRBJ2-1 TRBV3-1
TGTGCCAGTAGTATAGTTGGGGGCACTGAAGCTTTCTTT CASSIVGGTEAFF NA NA TRBJ1-1 TRBV19
TGTGCCAGCAAGAGAGGCCCTAGCACAGATACGCAGTATTTT CASKRGPSTDTQYF NA NA TRBJ2-3 TRBV6-1
TGTGCCAGTAGTATAGATTCCCAGACGAACTATGGCTACACCTTC CASSIDSQTNYGYTF NA few TRBJ1-2 TRBV19
TGTGCCAGCAGCTTCGGTGCCGAGCAGGTCTTC CASSFGAEQVF NA NA TRBJ2-1 TRBV7-3
TGTGCCAGCAGCGCACAGAATGGGGCCAACGTCCTGACTTTC CASSAQNGANVLTF NA NA TRBJ2-6 TRBV27
TGTGCCAGCAGCGAGGACAGTGGCGAGCAGTACTTC CASSEDSGEQYF NA once TRBJ2-7 TRBV9
TGCAGTGCTGGGGGACCCTACTCCTACAATGAGCAGTTCTTC CSAGGPYSYNEQFF NA many TRBJ2-1 TRBV20-1
TGTGCCAGCACCCAAGCGGGAGGGCCGGGACAGCCCCAGCATTTT CASTQAGGPGQPQHF NA few TRBJ1-5 TRBV11-2
TGCGCCAGCAGTGAGTCTGCGCCACCCAGGGAGCAGTACTTC CASSESAPPREQYF NA NA TRBJ2-7 TRBV10-2
TGTGCCAGTAGTGTCACTAGCAGGAGGGATACGCAGTATTTT CASSVTSRRDTQYF NA NA TRBJ2-3 TRBV19
TGTGCCACCTTACAGGGTTTGGTAGGGAACACTGAAGCTTTCTTT CATLQGLVGNTEAFF NA few TRBJ1-1 TRBV10-3
TGTGCCAGCAGCCCGCGGGAGGTAGAGACCCAGTACTTC CASSPREVETQYF TRBD2 NA TRBJ2-5 TRBV12-3/TRBV12-4
TGTGCCAGCAGTGCGCGGGCCAGGCGGACAGGGGAAGAGACCCAGTACTTC CASSARARRTGEETQYF TRBD1 many TRBJ2-5 TRBV2
TGTGCCAGCAGCTTAGCGTATAGTAACAATGAGCAGTTCTTC CASSLAYSNNEQFF NA many TRBJ2-1 TRBV11-2
TGTGCCAGCAGTTACGGAGGACAGCCCCAGCATTTT CASSYGGQPQHF NA many TRBJ1-5 TRBV28
TGCAGTGCTTTAGGACTAGCACCTTTCTACGAGCAGTACTTC CSALGLAPFYEQYF TRBD2 many TRBJ2-7 TRBV20-1
TGTGCCAGCAGTTTATCCACTTCTAGCACAGATACGCAGTATTTT CASSLSTSSTDTQYF NA NA TRBJ2-3 TRBV27
TGTGCCAGCAGTTTTGGGGCGGTTTCCTACGAGCAGTACTTC CASSFGAVSYEQYF NA many TRBJ2-7 TRBV28
TGTGCCAGCAGCCCCCAGAGTGGCGCAGATACGCAGTATTTT CASSPQSGADTQYF NA many TRBJ2-3 TRBV28
TGCAGTGCTAGAGACCCGAGGGGACAAGGGGCTGGAAACACCATATATTTT CSARDPRGQGAGNTIYF NA NA TRBJ1-3 TRBV20-1
TGTGCCAGCAACGGACAGGGTCATCAGCCCCAGCATTTT CASNGQGHQPQHF TRBD1 many TRBJ1-5 TRBV2
TGTGCCACCAGCAGAGTCGTGCTGGCGGGGGCCCGGGGGGAGACCCAGTACTTC CATSRVVLAGARGETQYF NA many TRBJ2-5 TRBV15
TGTGCCAGCAGCGTAGGGGTGGGTACGGAAGCTTTCTTT CASSVGVGTEAFF NA many TRBJ1-1 TRBV9
TGTGCCAGCTACAGGGGTTTTGGAGAGACCCAGTACTTC CASYRGFGETQYF TRBD1 NA TRBJ2-5 TRBV28
TGTGCCAGCAGTCCCGGGGTAGCGGGAGGGGCAGGGACCCAGTACTTC CASSPGVAGGAGTQYF TRBD2 once TRBJ2-5 TRBV11-2
TGCAGTGCTAGAGACCGGACTAGCGGGAACTACAATGAGCAGTTCTTC CSARDRTSGNYNEQFF TRBD2 many TRBJ2-1 TRBV20-1
TGTGCCAGCAGTTACAACGGGGCCTACAATGAGCAGTTCTTC CASSYNGAYNEQFF NA NA TRBJ2-1 TRBV6-2/TRBV6-3
TGTGCCAGCATACCCCACCGGGACAGGGTCCGCTCCACAGATACGCAGTATTTT CASIPHRDRVRSTDTQYF TRBD1 many TRBJ2-3 TRBV28
TGTGCTAGCAGTTCTGGACTAGCTAAGGTCGATGAGCAGTTCTTC CASSSGLAKVDEQFF TRBD2 many TRBJ2-1 TRBV7-7
TGTGCCATCAGTGAAGGGGGGTACTACGAGCAGTACTTC CAISEGGYYEQYF NA many TRBJ2-7 TRBV10-3
TGTGCCAGCAGCCCCGACCAGAGCACAGATACGCAGTATTTT CASSPDQSTDTQYF NA NA TRBJ2-3 TRBV5-4
TGCAGTGCGTTGAATCCGGGACAGATCAATCAGCCCCAGCATTTT CSALNPGQINQPQHF TRBD1 NA TRBJ1-5 TRBV20-1
TGTGCCAGCAGCAAACAGGAGGGACTCTCCGAGCAGTACTTC CASSKQEGLSEQYF NA NA TRBJ2-7 TRBV12-3/TRBV12-4
TGTGCCAGCAATACAGAGGCGGGTGGTGGCTACACCTTC CASNTEAGGGYTF NA NA TRBJ1-2 TRBV27
TGTGCCAGCTCACGCGTGGGGCAGAACTACGAGCAGTACTTC CASSRVGQNYEQYF NA many TRBJ2-7 TRBV18
TGTGCCACCAGCAGACTTCCCCCCGGGGCTACCCCAGAGACCCAGTACTTC CATSRLPPGATPETQYF NA NA TRBJ2-5 TRBV15
TGTGCCAGCAGCAGCAGCGGGAGGGCCAGCAATGAGCAGTTCTTC CASSSSGRASNEQFF TRBD2 many TRBJ2-1 TRBV7-3
TGTGCCAGCAGCTCTCATCGGGGGGCCGGGGGGCAAAAGACCCAGTACTTC CASSSHRGAGGQKTQYF NA many TRBJ2-5 TRBV28
TGCAGTGCTATGGACAGCCCCTACTCTGGGGCCAACGTCCTGACTTTC CSAMDSPYSGANVLTF NA few TRBJ2-6 TRBV20-1
TGTGCCTGGACTTGGGGACAGGGTTCCTACGAGCAGTACTTC CAWTWGQGSYEQYF TRBD1 many TRBJ2-7 TRBV30
TGTGCCAGCAGCCAGGCCTTAGCGGGGACGATTACCTACGAGCAGTACTTC CASSQALAGTITYEQYF TRBD2 NA TRBJ2-7 TRBV4-2
TGTGCCAGCAGCCCGCCCGGACGGAGCGGGGGAACAGATACGCAGTATTTT CASSPPGRSGGTDTQYF TRBD2 many TRBJ2-3 TRBV7-9
TGCGCCAGCAGTAGGAACGGGAGATACAATGAGCAGTTCTTC CASSRNGRYNEQFF NA NA TRBJ2-1 TRBV5-1
TGTGCCAGCAGCTTAGCGCTGGGAGATGGCACAGATACGCAGTATTTT CASSLALGDGTDTQYF NA NA TRBJ2-3 TRBV7-9
TGTGCCAGCAGTGGTACGGGGCGCTATGGCTACACCTTC CASSGTGRYGYTF NA NA TRBJ1-2 TRBV2
TGTGCCAGCAGTGTGGGTAGCGGAGATCGGAATACGCAGTATTTT CASSVGSGDRNTQYF NA many TRBJ2-3 TRBV2
TGCAGCGTCTCGGGGGCCTCTTTCTACGAGCAGTACTTC CSVSGASFYEQYF NA many TRBJ2-7 TRBV29-1
TGTGCCAGCAGCCCCGGGACTAGCGCCACAGATACGCAGTATTTT CASSPGTSATDTQYF TRBD2 many TRBJ2-3 TRBV11-3
TGTGCCAGCTCACCCCTTTCAGGTGCAGGGGTCCCTTACGAGCAGTACTTC CASSPLSGAGVPYEQYF NA NA TRBJ2-7 TRBV18
TGTGCCAGCAGCCAAGAGATAGGGGGACTGAACACTGAAGCTTTCTTT CASSQEIGGLNTEAFF NA NA TRBJ1-1 TRBV3-1
TGTGCCAGCAGTTTGACAGGGAGAGGCGTGAACACTGAAGCTTTCTTT CASSLTGRGVNTEAFF TRBD1 many TRBJ1-1 TRBV6-1